This T cell receptor (beta chain) was captured by sequencing in a study of cytomegalovirus exposure and HLA in healthy donors. This clone has a single count. The same CDR3 also results from other DNA sequences found in this sample. The data were produced by immunoSEQ multiplex PCR, yet TCRdb's version contains in-frame clones alone and is incomplete. Of 250,000 to 350,000 clones detected, 70% to 90% appear once; the ten largest clones hold about 0.86%. Losses at the gene ends were 3 bases for V and 1 base for J; bases not matched to a gene: 2. Germline V lookup: CDR1 SGHTA, CDR2 FQGNSA. The CDR3 sequence is 16 residues long.

The chain has TRBV7-2 and TRBJ2-3, with 12 nucleotides matching TRBD2. This sequence was found in a woman aged 18-29 years in good health and CMV-seronegative. The sample comprised PBMCs. This CDR3 is CASSLGLAGGTDTQYF. In DNA form, the CDR3 reads TGTGCCAGCAGCTTGGGACTAGCGGGTGGCACAGATACGCAGTATTTT.